This entry lists 26 T cell receptor beta chains sequenced from one sample in a study of Ad26.COV2.S vaccination and SARS-CoV-2 variants. The table came from immunoSEQ multiplex PCR; TCRdb's copy has only in-frame clones and leaves some out. The profile shows 300,000 to 400,000 clones, roughly 91% of them singletons. Treatment noted: 15 to 20 received Ad26.COV2.S at low or high dose, single or two shots; roughly 5 received placebo; per-sample allocation not given. Sampling was performed 63 days after the first vaccine or placebo injection. The material sequenced was peripheral blood, taken in a trial of Ad26.COV2.S vaccine versus placebo. The origin of the receptors is a person aged 18 to 65 who received the Ad26.COV2.S COVID-19 vaccine or a placebo.

This chain links TRBV12-3 or TRBV12-4 with TRBJ1-6; D call uncertain. This CDR3 region has 13 residues. The V end was cut by 4 bases, the J end by 6 bases, with 7 bases between. The CDR3 loop is CASSWTSNSPLHF. The CDR3 DNA reads TGTGCCAGCAGTTGGACCTCTAATTCACCCCTCCACTTT.

The chain couples TRBV12-3 or TRBV12-4 to TRBJ2-4, with D unresolved. V lost 3 bases to trimming and J lost 10 bases, with 10 bases between them. There are 12 residues in the CDR3. CDR3 DNA sequence: TGTGCCAGCAGTTTTAACGTGAGAATTCAGTACTTC. Its protein is CASSFNVRIQYF.

This chain connects TRBV5-1 to TRBJ2-7; D uncertain. From germline, CDR1 is SGHRS and CDR2 YFSETQ. The CDR3 has 12 residues. The V end lost 4 bases, the J end lost 2 bases, and 7 bases lay between the germline ends. The CDR3: CASSLSPYEQYF. DNA for the CDR3: TGCGCCAGCAGCCTTAGTCCCTACGAGCAGTACTTC.

The chain carries TRBV19 and TRBJ2-7, with TRBD2 matching over 13 bases. CDR1 LNHDA and CDR2 SQIVND come from the germline V gene (reference sequence). V dropped 3 bases and J dropped 5; count of bases not matched to a gene: 1. CDR3 length equals 14 residues. The CDR3 DNA reads as TGTGCCAGTAGTATCGGGACTAGCGGGGACGAGCAGTACTTC. Its protein is CASSIGTSGDEQYF.

A remark on this clone: Other DNA sequences from this sample encode an identical CDR3 as well. The V gene is TRBV3-1 (or the pseudogene TRBV3-2), the J gene TRBJ2-5; D gene uncertain. Germline V lookup: CDR1 LGHDT, CDR2 YNNKEL (reference sequence). V was cut by 5 bases and J by 4 bases, with 5 bases left in between. The CDR3 is made up of 11 amino acids. The CDR3 reads CASSYGETQYF. The CDR3 DNA reads as TGTGCCAGCAGCTACGGAGAGACCCAGTACTTC.

Only one count was recorded for this clone. The genes are TRBV19 and TRBJ1-4, with D possibly TRBD1 on 5 matching bases. Germline assignment: CDR1 LNHDA and CDR2 SQIVND (reference sequence). The CDR3 runs 14 residues. V was cut by 3 bases and J by 10 bases, with 15 bases left in between. The CDR3 loop reads CASSIAGGRGKLFF. The CDR3 nucleotides are TGTGCCAGTAGTATTGCCGGGGGACGGGGAAAACTGTTTTTT.

The chain combines TRBV2 with TRBJ2-3; D unclear. Trimming left V 6 bases short and J 2 bases short, with 12 bases between. CDR1 and CDR2 from the germline V gene are SNHLY and FYNNEI. The CDR3 runs to 14 residues. The CDR3 reads CASRQTQNTDTQYF. The DNA for the CDR3 is TGTGCCAGCAGGCAGACCCAGAACACAGATACGCAGTATTTT.

This clone has just a few counts. The rearrangement joins TRBV5-8 to TRBJ2-7; unclear D gene. Trimming stripped 4 bases from V and 2 bases from J, with 7 bases between. Germline CDR1 is SGHTS and CDR2 is YDEGEE. The CDR3 covers 12 residues. CDR3 sequence: CASSLETYEQYF. The CDR3 DNA follows: TGTGCCAGCAGCCTCGAAACCTACGAGCAGTACTTC.

The J gene is TRBJ2-7, the V gene TRBV27; 7 positions agree with TRBD2. V shed 5 bases and J 2 bases; nucleotides not matched to a gene: 9. The germline gives CDR1 MNHEY, CDR2 SMNVEV (reference sequence). The CDR3 loop spans 15 amino acids. In DNA, the CDR3 is TGTGCCAGCAGTCTTTCCCCCGGGACTACCTACGAGCAGTACTTC. This codes for CASSLSPGTTYEQYF.

The chain uses TRBV5-6 and TRBJ1-1; D is ambiguous. Germline V gene data show CDR1 as SGHDT and CDR2 as YYEEEE. The CDR3 loop spans 12 amino acids. Trimming shortened V by 0 bases and J by 7 bases, and 7 bases separated the two germline ends. CDR3 protein: CASSLEGSEAFF. CDR3 DNA sequence: TGTGCCAGCAGCTTGGAAGGCAGTGAAGCTTTCTTT. Filled out from reference TRBV5-6 and TRBJ1-1, the complete variable domain reads DAGVTQSPTHLIKTRGQQVTLRCSPKSGHDTVSWYQQALGQGPQFIFQYYEEEERQRGNFPDRFSGHQFPNYSSELNVNALLLGDSALYLCASSLEGSEAFFGQGTRLTVV.

This chain uses TRBV29-1 with TRBJ1-2; weak D call: TRBD1 (5 bases). The CDR3 is 13 amino acids. Per germline, CDR1 SQVTM and CDR2 ANQGSEA. The V and J ends lost 4 bases and 6 bases respectively, with 15 bases between them. This chain's CDR3 is CSVVFQGGNGYTF. CDR3 sequence (DNA): TGCAGCGTTGTGTTCCAGGGAGGGAATGGCTACACCTTC.

This chain connects TRBV25-1 to TRBJ1-1; D gene uncertain. The CDR3 loop spans 11 amino acids. V lost 7 bases to trimming and J lost 4 bases, with 7 bases between them. Germline V gives CDR1 MGHDK, CDR2 SYGVNS. As DNA, the CDR3 is TGTGCCAGCACCGGTCCCACTGAAGCTTTCTTT. Its translation is CASTGPTEAFF.

The chain combines TRBV15 with TRBJ2-1, with TRBD2 as a possible D gene (5 bases). Deletions cut 11 bases from V and 10 bases from J, with 24 bases between. From germline, CDR1 is LNHNV and CDR2 YYDKDF (reference sequence). The CDR3 extends over 14 amino acids. For the CDR3, the DNA is TGTGCCTCAGGAGGCAGGAGTACTGTCGGGGAGCAGTTCTTC. Its translation is CASGGRSTVGEQFF.

This clone showed up just a few times. This chain joins TRBV27 and TRBJ2-6; 7 bases line up with TRBD1. There are 16 residues in the CDR3. Germline V CDR1 and CDR2: MNHEY, SMNVEV (reference sequence). J gave up 3 bases and V 4 bases, and 6 bases lay outside the gene matches. CDR3 DNA sequence: TGTGCCAGCAGTTCGACAGGGATCATTGGGGCCAACGTCCTGACTTTC. It translates to CASSSTGIIGANVLTF.

This chain uses TRBV10-2 with TRBJ2-7; 7 nucleotides line up with TRBD2. The CDR3 sequence is 11 residues long. V was clipped by 8 bases and J by 3 bases; unmatched bases: 1. Per the germline V gene, CDR1 is WSHSY and CDR2 is SAAADI. In nucleotides, the CDR3 is TGCGCCAGCGGGGAGGGCTACGAGCAGTACTTC. It encodes CASGEGYEQYF.

This clone was counted a single time. This chain joins TRBV5-6 and TRBJ1-2; D ambiguous. The CDR3 covers 19 residues. The germline CDR1 and CDR2 sequences are SGHDT and YYEEEE. Trimming took 2 bases from V and 1 from J, leaving 24 bases between them. In DNA form, the CDR3 reads TGTGCCAGCAGCTTAAGGAACGAACAGAATAGTCTTGTTAACTATGGCTACACCTTC. Translated: CASSLRNEQNSLVNYGYTF. Using reference TRBV5-6 and TRBJ1-2 for the parts outside the CDR3, the full variable domain is DAGVTQSPTHLIKTRGQQVTLRCSPKSGHDTVSWYQQALGQGPQFIFQYYEEEERQRGNFPDRFSGHQFPNYSSELNVNALLLGDSALYLCASSLRNEQNSLVNYGYTFGSGTRLTVV.

CDR3 in DNA: TGTGCCACCAGTGATTTTTTGGATGAGCAGTTCTTC. This encodes CATSDFLDEQFF. The chain recombines TRBV24-1 with TRBJ2-1, with no clear D. Germline V lookup: CDR1 KGHDR, CDR2 SFDVKD. The CDR3 totals 12 residues. Trimming removed 1 base at V and 8 bases at J, with 5 bases between.

The chain links TRBV5-6 to TRBJ1-5, with 8 bases fitting TRBD1. The CDR3 covers 18 residues. The germline CDR1 and CDR2 sequences are SGHDT and YYEEEE. The V gene end was trimmed by 1 base and the J gene end by 4 bases; junction bases not matched to a gene: 13. Here the CDR3 DNA reads TGTGCCAGCAGCTTGACAGGGGGGAAGTTTAGGGAGAATCAGCCCCAGCATTTT. Translation: CASSLTGGKFRENQPQHF.

The chain links TRBV7-8 to TRBJ1-6; no clear D. Trimming removed 2 bases at V and 0 bases at J, with 8 bases between. Per germline, CDR1 SGHVS and CDR2 FQNEAQ. The CDR3 loop spans 16 amino acids. For the CDR3, the DNA is TGTGCCAGCAGCTTATTAGATAGCTCCTATAATTCACCCCTCCACTTT. Translated, it gives CASSLLDSSYNSPLHF.

The chain combines TRBV7-3 with TRBJ2-2, with 10 bases fitting TRBD2. The CDR3 contains 17 residues. Trimming took 5 bases from V and 3 from J; bases not matched to a gene: 9. Germline assignment: CDR1 SGHTA and CDR2 FQGTGA. The CDR3 sequence is CASSPSSGGPYTGELFF. For the CDR3, the DNA is TGTGCCAGCAGCCCATCTAGCGGGGGACCTTACACCGGGGAGCTGTTTTTT.

Points on this clone: Other DNA sequences in this sample translate to the same CDR3. The gene calls are TRBV4-2 and TRBJ1-2, with TRBD1 matching 7 bases. With 0 bases clipped from V and 0 bases from J, the junction kept 1 base outside the gene matches. Germline CDR1 LGHNA, CDR2 YNFKEQ. The CDR3 length is 15 residues. The CDR3 coding sequence is TGTGCCAGCAGCCAAGAAGGGACAGCTAACTATGGCTACACCTTC. Its translation: CASSQEGTANYGYTF.

This chain connects TRBV13 to TRBJ2-7, with 8 bases matching TRBD1. The CDR3 runs 14 residues. V shed 5 bases, J shed 4 bases, and the junction held 7 bases outside the gene matches. In germline, CDR1 is PRHDT, CDR2 FYEKMQ (reference sequence). The CDR3 region has the DNA TGTGCCAGCAGCCACGGGACAGGAGGTTACGAGCAGTACTTC. Residues: CASSHGTGGYEQYF.

This chain uses TRBV11-3 with TRBJ2-1, with TRBD2 matching 9 bases. Germline CDR1 is SGHNT and CDR2 is YENEEA. Trimming cost V 1 base and J 6 bases; bases outside gene matches: 7. The CDR3 is 16 residues long. The CDR3 nucleotides are TGTGCCAGCAGCTTAGGGGTTTTAGCGGGGGTCAATGAGCAGTTCTTC. As protein: CASSLGVLAGVNEQFF.

This chain links TRBV9 with TRBJ2-7, with TRBD1 matching over 7 bases. V shed 4 bases, J shed 1 base, and the junction held 8 bases outside the gene matches. This CDR3 is built from 15 residues. Germline V gene lookup returns CDR1 SGDLS and CDR2 YYNGEE. The CDR3 DNA is TGTGCCAGCAGCCTTCGGACAGGACCTTCCTACGAGCAGTACTTC. The encoded protein is CASSLRTGPSYEQYF.

This chain joins TRBV6-2 or TRBV6-3 and TRBJ2-7, with 7 bases matching TRBD1. There are 16 residues in the CDR3. The ends lost 0 bases at V and 3 bases at J; junction bases unmatched: 8. Germline CDR1 is MNHEY and CDR2 is SVGEGT. The CDR3 region has the DNA TGTGCCAGCAGTTACTCGATGGGCCAGGGGGACTACGAGCAGTACTTC. Its translation: CASSYSMGQGDYEQYF.

The chain links TRBV12-5 to TRBJ2-5; D is unresolved. The V end was cut by 6 bases, the J end by 5 bases, with 16 bases between. The length of the CDR3 is 14 residues. CDR1 is LGHNT, CDR2 FRNRAP, per germline. The CDR3 nucleotides read TGTGCTAGTGGCGAGACCGGATTCCGGGAGACCCAGTACTTC. The encoded protein is CASGETGFRETQYF.